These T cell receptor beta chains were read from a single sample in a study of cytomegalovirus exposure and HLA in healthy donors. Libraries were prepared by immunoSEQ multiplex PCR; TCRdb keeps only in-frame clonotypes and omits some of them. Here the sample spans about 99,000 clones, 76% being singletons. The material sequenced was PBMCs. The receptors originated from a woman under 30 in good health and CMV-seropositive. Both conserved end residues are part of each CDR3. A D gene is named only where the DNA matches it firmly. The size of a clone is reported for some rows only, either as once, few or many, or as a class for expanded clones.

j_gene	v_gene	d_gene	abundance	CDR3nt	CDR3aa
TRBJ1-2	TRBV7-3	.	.	TGTGCCAGCAGCTTAAATCCCCAGGTCTATGGCTACACCTTC	CASSLNPQVYGYTF
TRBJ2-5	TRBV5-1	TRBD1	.	TGCGCCAGCAAAAGGGGGCCCATCGAGGAGACCCAGTACTTC	CASKRGPIEETQYF
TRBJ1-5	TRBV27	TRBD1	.	TGTGCCAGCACCAAGACAGGGAGCAATCAGCCCCAGCATTTT	CASTKTGSNQPQHF
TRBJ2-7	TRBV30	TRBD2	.	TGTGCCTGGAGGCCTAGCGGGAGAGGTGAGCAGTACTTC	CAWRPSGRGEQYF
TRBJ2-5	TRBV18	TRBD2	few	TGTGCCAGCTCATCGGAAGCGGGACCCGTAGAGACCCAGTACTTC	CASSSEAGPVETQYF
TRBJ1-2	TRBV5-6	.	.	TGTGCCAGCAGCTCCACAGGAATCTACACCTTC	CASSSTGIYTF
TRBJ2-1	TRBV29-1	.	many	TGCAGCGTTGAAGGGAGGGAATGGGAATCAAGCTCCTACAATGAGCAGTTCTTC	CSVEGREWESSSYNEQFF
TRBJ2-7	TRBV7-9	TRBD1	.	TGTGCCAGCAGCTTAAAAACAGGGGGCGGTTACGAGCAGTACTTC	CASSLKTGGGYEQYF
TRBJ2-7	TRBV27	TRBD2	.	TGTGCCAGCAGTTCAGACCCCACCGGGACTAGCTACGAGCAGTACTTC	CASSSDPTGTSYEQYF
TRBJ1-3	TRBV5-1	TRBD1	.	TGCGCCAGCAGCTTCGGACAGGGCGCGTCCGCGAACACCATATATTTT	CASSFGQGASANTIYF
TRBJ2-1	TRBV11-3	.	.	TGTGCCAGCAGCTTAGGGAGAGGTTCCAATGAGCAGTTCTTC	CASSLGRGSNEQFF
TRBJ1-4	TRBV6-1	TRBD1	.	TGTGCCAGCAGTGGATACAGGGGGGAGGTCGAAAAACTGTTTTTT	CASSGYRGEVEKLFF
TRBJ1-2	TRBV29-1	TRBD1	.	TGCAGCGTTGAAGTAACAGGGGACGGCTACACCTTC	CSVEVTGDGYTF
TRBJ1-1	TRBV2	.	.	TGTGCCAGCAGCCCTGACCTGACTCGGGCTTTCTTT	CASSPDLTRAFF
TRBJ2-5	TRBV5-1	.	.	TGCGCCAGCAGCTTTCCAGACATCCAAGAGACCCAGTACTTC	CASSFPDIQETQYF
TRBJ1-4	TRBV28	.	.	TGTGCCAGCAGTTTGGGAGGGGTTGGGGAAAAACTGTTTTTT	CASSLGGVGEKLFF
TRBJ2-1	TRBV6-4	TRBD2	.	TGTGCCAGCAGTGAGCGGGAGCACAATGAGCAGTTCTTC	CASSEREHNEQFF
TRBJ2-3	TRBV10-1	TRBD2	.	TGCGCCAGCAGTGGGGTAGCGGGGGGGCCGTATTTT	CASSGVAGGPYF
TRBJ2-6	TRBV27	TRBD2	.	TGTGCCAGCAGCCTAGGGGCCCGGGGGGGTGGGGCCAACGTCCTGACTTTC	CASSLGARGGGANVLTF
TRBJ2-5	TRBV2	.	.	TGTGCCAGCAGTGAAGACAGCAGATTCCAAGAGACCCAGTACTTC	CASSEDSRFQETQYF
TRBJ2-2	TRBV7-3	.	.	TGTGCCAGCAGCTTAACGGCCTCCCACACCGGGGAGCTGTTTTTT	CASSLTASHTGELFF
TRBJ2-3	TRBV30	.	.	TGTGCCTGGAGAGGATCACCAAGCGGAGATACGCAGTATTTT	CAWRGSPSGDTQYF
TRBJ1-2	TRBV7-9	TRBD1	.	TGTGCCAGCAGCTTCACAGGGGAAGGCGGCTACACCTTC	CASSFTGEGGYTF
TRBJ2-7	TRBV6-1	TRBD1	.	TGTGCCAGCCGGGACAGGGGGTCCCACGAGCAGTACTTC	CASRDRGSHEQYF
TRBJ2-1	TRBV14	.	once	TGTGCCAGCAGCCAAGACTGGCCCCACCCCTCCTACAATGAGCAGTTCTTC	CASSQDWPHPSYNEQFF
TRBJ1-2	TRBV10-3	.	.	TGTGCCATCAGTGAGTCGGGCCGCTATGGCTACACCTTC	CAISESGRYGYTF
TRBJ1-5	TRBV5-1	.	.	TGCGCCAGCACCGTCAGGGATCAGCCCCAGCATTTT	CASTVRDQPQHF
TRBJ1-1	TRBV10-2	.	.	TGCGCCAGCAGCCGGACAGCGAATACTGAAGCTTTCTTT	CASSRTANTEAFF
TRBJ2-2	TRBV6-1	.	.	TGTGCCAGCAGTCTCCAGGGTTTCGGGGAGCTGTTTTTT	CASSLQGFGELFF
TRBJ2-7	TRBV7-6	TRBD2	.	TGTGCCAGCAGCTTACGCGGGGGAGTGCAGGGCGAGCAGTACTTC	CASSLRGGVQGEQYF
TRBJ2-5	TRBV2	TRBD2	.	TGTGCCAGCAGTGTCTTAGCGGGGGAGGAGACCCAGTACTTC	CASSVLAGEETQYF
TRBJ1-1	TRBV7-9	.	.	TGTGCCAGCAGCCCAACAGGGATCTCTCTCCCTGAAGCTTTCTTT	CASSPTGISLPEAFF
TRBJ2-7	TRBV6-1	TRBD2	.	TGTGCCAGCAGTGTTAGCGGGGAGCCCTACGAGCAGTACTTC	CASSVSGEPYEQYF
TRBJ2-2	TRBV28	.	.	TGTGCCAGCAGTCCATTTAATGTGCGGAACACCGGGGAGTTGTTTTTT	CASSPFNVRNTGELFF
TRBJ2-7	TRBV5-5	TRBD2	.	TGTGCCAGCAGCTTGATCCTTAGCGGGAGGGAGGGGGAGCAGTACTTC	CASSLILSGREGEQYF
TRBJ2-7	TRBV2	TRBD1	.	TGTGCCAGCAGCTGGGACAGCAACCACTACGAGCAGTACTTC	CASSWDSNHYEQYF
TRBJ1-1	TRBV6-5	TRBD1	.	TGTGCCAGCAGCCGGACAGGGTACACTGAAGCTTTCTTT	CASSRTGYTEAFF
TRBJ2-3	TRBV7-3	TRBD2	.	TGTGCCAGCAGCTTGGGCGGGAGTGGGACAGATACGCAGTATTTT	CASSLGGSGTDTQYF
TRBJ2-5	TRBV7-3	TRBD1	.	TGTGCCAGCAGCAAACCGGGACAGGGGCAAGAGACCCAGTACTTC	CASSKPGQGQETQYF
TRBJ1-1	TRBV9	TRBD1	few	TGTGCCAGCAGCCCCGGGGACAGGGGCGGCACTGAAGCTTTCTTT	CASSPGDRGGTEAFF
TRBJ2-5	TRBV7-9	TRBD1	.	TGTGCCAGCAGCTCACCGGACAGGGGTGGAGGCGTCCACTTC	CASSSPDRGGGVHF
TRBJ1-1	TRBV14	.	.	TGTGCCAGCAGCCAGTTCCAGGTCCAGAACACTGAAGCTTTCTTT	CASSQFQVQNTEAFF
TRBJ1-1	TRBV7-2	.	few	TGTGCCAGCAGCTTAGCGGAATGGTCGTGGGAGTGGACTGAAGCTTTCTTT	CASSLAEWSWEWTEAFF
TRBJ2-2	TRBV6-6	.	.	TGTGCCAGCAGTTATAGGGGTACCGGGGAGCTGTTTTTT	CASSYRGTGELFF
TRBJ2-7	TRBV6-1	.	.	TGTGCCAGCCAAGGGGGGGGCCCCTACGAGCAGTACTTC	CASQGGGPYEQYF
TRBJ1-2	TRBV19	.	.	TGTGCCAGTACCACGAGACGAGGGCGCTATGGCTACACCTTC	CASTTRRGRYGYTF
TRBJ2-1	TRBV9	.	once	TGTGCCAGCAGCCCCCGTGGTGCCAACCCCGGGGATGAGCAGTTCTTC	CASSPRGANPGDEQFF
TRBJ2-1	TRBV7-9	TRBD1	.	TGTGCCAGCAGCCCCGGGACAGGGTCACTTAGAGGGCAGTTCTTC	CASSPGTGSLRGQFF
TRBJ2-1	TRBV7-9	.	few	TGTGCCAGCAGCTTAAGAACAGAAAACTACAATGAGCAGTTCTTC	CASSLRTENYNEQFF
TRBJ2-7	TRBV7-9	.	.	TGTGCCAGCAGCTTAGGAGGAGACGGGCAGTACTTC	CASSLGGDGQYF